Described below is a single T cell receptor beta chain sequence and its context. This sample stems from a study of shared clonotypes between healthy human individuals. The germline V gene encodes CDR1 SNHLY and CDR2 FYNNEI. Trimming removed 1 base at V and 1 base at J, with 11 bases between. CDR3 length: 15 amino acids. Replicate PCRs from sorted subsets contained around 190 ng DNA, which is 29,000 or so T cell genomes. Clones were read by immunoSEQ multiplex PCR, and TCRdb kept only the in-frame ones, dropping some. The table has over 1.5 million clones, approximately 98% seen once. The chain uses TRBV2 and TRBJ2-7; D not certain. This sequence was found in a man in his thirties or forties in good health. Sample: naive CD4+ T cells sorted from blood. Subset indicated: CD45RA+ positively selected. The CDR3 here is CASSEVPGLSYEQYF. For the CDR3, the DNA is TGTGCCAGCAGTGAAGTGCCGGGCCTTTCCTACGAGCAGTACTTC.